A selection of T cell receptor beta chains follows, all from one sample in a study of T cells in localized non-small cell lung cancer. Produced via immunoSEQ multiplex PCR; TCRdb's table is partial and in-frame only. This table has tens of thousands of clones, approximately 90% appearing once. Sequences were derived from PBMCs, sampled before any cancer treatment. The receptor source for this set is a man between 35 and 75 years old with stage II lung adenocarcinoma. Both conserved end residues are part of each CDR3. Each record gives: CDR3 length, D gene, V gene, J gene, clone size, CDR3 DNA, CDR3 protein. The D gene is left open where the match is weak. Where a row states a size, it is once, few, many or the class of an expanded clone; other rows omit it.

13,NA,TRBV7-2,TRBJ1-1,NA,TGTGCCAGCAGCTCACAGGGAAACACTGAAGCTTTCTTT,CASSSQGNTEAFF
13,NA,TRBV27,TRBJ2-5,few,TGTGCCAGCAGTTGGAAACCACAAGAGACCCAGTACTTC,CASSWKPQETQYF
12,NA,TRBV15,TRBJ2-5,NA,TGTGCCACCAGGAACATCGGGGAGATCCAGTACTTC,CATRNIGEIQYF
15,NA,TRBV27,TRBJ1-5,NA,TGTGCCAGCAGAGACCTTACAGGGCGATATCAGCCCCAGCATTTT,CASRDLTGRYQPQHF
13,NA,TRBV11-1,TRBJ1-1,NA,TGTGCCAGCAGCTTAGTTTTCAGCACTGAAGCTTTCTTT,CASSLVFSTEAFF
12,NA,TRBV25-1,TRBJ1-2,NA,TGTGCCAGCGGCGGGACACAATATGGCTACACCTTC,CASGGTQYGYTF
16,TRBD2,TRBV11-3,TRBJ2-1,NA,TGTGCCAGCAGCTTAAGGGAGGGAAGGGCCTACAATGAGCAGTTCTTC,CASSLREGRAYNEQFF
11,NA,TRBV11-2,TRBJ2-1,NA,TGTGCCAGCAGCCGCTACAATGAGCAGTTCTTC,CASSRYNEQFF
14,TRBD1,TRBV4-1,TRBJ2-3,NA,TGCGCCAGCAGCCAGGGACAGGGGAAAGATACGCAGTATTTT,CASSQGQGKDTQYF
14,NA,TRBV7-3,TRBJ1-1,few,TGTGCCAGCAGCCCCTGGCCGGCTTACACTGAAGCTTTCTTT,CASSPWPAYTEAFF
15,NA,TRBV5-8,TRBJ2-2,NA,TGTGCCAGCAGCTTCGGTCTGGAGAACACCGGGGAGCTGTTTTTT,CASSFGLENTGELFF
13,NA,TRBV30,TRBJ1-3,once,TGTGCCTGGAGTGTAGGGGATGGAAACACCATATATTTT,CAWSVGDGNTIYF
11,NA,TRBV5-1,TRBJ2-1,NA,TGCGCCAGCAGCTTGGACAATGAGCAGTTCTTC,CASSLDNEQFF
15,NA,TRBV19,TRBJ1-5,once,TGTGCCAGTACCCCTGACGGCGGGCCCAATCAGCCCCAGCATTTT,CASTPDGGPNQPQHF
14,TRBD1,TRBV7-3,TRBJ2-1,NA,TGTGCCAGCAGCGACAGGGACTCCTACAATGAGCAGTTCTTC,CASSDRDSYNEQFF
14,NA,TRBV2,TRBJ2-7,NA,TGTGCCAGCATGGGTTCACAGGTCAGGAGCGAGCAGTACTTC,CASMGSQVRSEQYF
15,TRBD2,TRBV4-2,TRBJ2-5,NA,TGTGCCAGCAGCCAAGATGGAGCGGGGGGCGAGACCCAGTACTTC,CASSQDGAGGETQYF
15,TRBD1,TRBV11-2,TRBJ1-4,NA,TGTGCCAGCAGCTCGCGACAGGGGGTTAATGAAAAACTGTTTTTT,CASSSRQGVNEKLFF
13,NA,TRBV12-2,TRBJ2-5,few,TGTGCAAGTCGCTCCGGACTCGGGGAGACCCAGTACTTC,CASRSGLGETQYF
16,NA,TRBV7-9,TRBJ2-5,NA,TGTGCCAGCGGCCGCGTGGGCGGGCATTCCCAAGAGACCCAGTACTTC,CASGRVGGHSQETQYF
15,NA,TRBV5-6,TRBJ1-5,NA,TGTGCCAGCAGCCAAGGGACTTTCTCCAATCAGCCCCAGCATTTT,CASSQGTFSNQPQHF
18,TRBD1,TRBV27,TRBJ1-5,NA,TGTGCTCAGGGGGATCGTGGGACAGGGTCTTTGGAGAGGTGGCCCCAGCATTTT,CAQGDRGTGSLERWPQHF
14,NA,TRBV27,TRBJ2-1,NA,TGTGCCAGCAGTCCCCTCCGGGACTACAATGAGCAGTTCTTC,CASSPLRDYNEQFF
18,TRBD2,TRBV11-2,TRBJ2-1,NA,TGTGCCAGCAGCTTCAGAGGGGCTAGCGGGAGCTCCTACAATGAGCAGTTCTTC,CASSFRGASGSSYNEQFF
14,NA,TRBV7-2,TRBJ1-2,NA,TGTGCCAGCAGGCCTTCCACCGTACAGTATGGCTACACCTTC,CASRPSTVQYGYTF
17,NA,TRBV4-1,TRBJ2-3,NA,TGCGCCAGCAGCTTCGGATCCAGCGGGCTTAGCACAGATACGCAGTATTTT,CASSFGSSGLSTDTQYF
16,TRBD2,TRBV11-3,TRBJ2-7,NA,TGTGCCAGCAGCAAACAGGCGGGACTAGCGGCTTCAGAGCAGTACTTC,CASSKQAGLAASEQYF
14,TRBD2,TRBV18,TRBJ2-1,NA,TGTGCCAGCTCACTAGCGGGGGGCCACAATGAGCAGTTCTTC,CASSLAGGHNEQFF
14,NA,TRBV7-3,TRBJ2-1,NA,TGTGCCAGCAGCATAATGAACGGACGGAATGAGCAGTTCTTC,CASSIMNGRNEQFF
14,NA,TRBV5-6,TRBJ2-3,NA,TGTGCCAGCAGCGTAACGCAGGGGTCAGATACGCAGTATTTT,CASSVTQGSDTQYF
19,NA,TRBV15,TRBJ2-5,NA,TGTGCCACCAGCAGAGATGAAATTAATTATTCGCTACGCCAAGAGACCCAGTACTTC,CATSRDEINYSLRQETQYF
15,NA,TRBV2,TRBJ1-1,NA,TGTGCCAGCAGCCCGGGTTTGGGGATGAACACTGAAGCTTTCTTT,CASSPGLGMNTEAFF
17,TRBD2,TRBV6-1,TRBJ2-1,NA,TGTGCCAGCAGTGAAGGGGTCGGTAGCGGGGTTGGGAATGAGCAGTTCTTC,CASSEGVGSGVGNEQFF
16,NA,TRBV6-1,TRBJ1-5,NA,TGTGCCAGCAGTGTGGTTTCGGGCGGCGTCAATCAGCCCCAGCATTTT,CASSVVSGGVNQPQHF
16,NA,TRBV15,TRBJ2-2,NA,TGTGCCACCAGCAGAGACGGCAGTGCGAACACCGGGGAGCTGTTTTTT,CATSRDGSANTGELFF
14,NA,TRBV25-1,TRBJ2-7,NA,TGTGCCAGCAGTGTCCTAGGACAGTTCTACGAGCAGTACTTC,CASSVLGQFYEQYF
15,NA,TRBV7-3,TRBJ1-1,NA,TGTGCCAGCAGCTCTTACTCCGTGGGGAACACTGAAGCTTTCTTT,CASSSYSVGNTEAFF
16,TRBD2,TRBV27,TRBJ2-7,once,TGTGCCAGCAGTTTATCTCGGACTAGTGCTTCCTACGAGCAGTACTTC,CASSLSRTSASYEQYF
14,NA,TRBV28,TRBJ1-6,NA,TGTGCCAGCAGTTCCTCAGGTATCGGTTCACCCCTCCACTTT,CASSSSGIGSPLHF
14,NA,TRBV5-1,TRBJ1-1,NA,TGCGCCAGCAGCTTTTGGTTAGCTAACACTGAAGCTTTCTTT,CASSFWLANTEAFF
15,TRBD1,TRBV18,TRBJ1-4,NA,TGTGCCAGCTCACCATCCGGGACAGTTAATGAAAAACTGTTTTTT,CASSPSGTVNEKLFF
13,NA,TRBV27,TRBJ2-1,NA,TGTGCCAGCAGTTTAAACCGCTACAATGAGCAGTTCTTC,CASSLNRYNEQFF
13,NA,TRBV19,TRBJ1-4,NA,TGTGCCAGTAAAAAACCAGGAGGTGAAAAACTGTTTTTT,CASKKPGGEKLFF
14,TRBD1,TRBV30,TRBJ1-5,few,TGTGCCTGGCGTGGGAAACAGGGGAATCAGCCCCAGCATTTT,CAWRGKQGNQPQHF
18,TRBD1,TRBV19,TRBJ1-3,NA,TGTGCCAGTAGGGACCGGGACAGGGCTCTCTTATCGGGAAACACCATATATTTT,CASRDRDRALLSGNTIYF
14,TRBD2,TRBV28,TRBJ2-5,NA,TGTGCCAGCAGTTTAGGACTAGCGATAGAGACCCAGTACTTC,CASSLGLAIETQYF
15,NA,TRBV4-2,TRBJ1-5,NA,TGTGCCAGCAGCCAAGTCAGCGGGGGGGATCAGCCCCAGCATTTT,CASSQVSGGDQPQHF
17,TRBD2,TRBV14,TRBJ2-1,once,TGTGCCAGCAGCCAAGGACGGGTGCTAGCGGCCTACAATGAGCAGTTCTTC,CASSQGRVLAAYNEQFF
11,NA,TRBV28,TRBJ1-5,NA,TGTGCCAGCAGTTTAGGTCAGCCCCAGCATTTT,CASSLGQPQHF